A single sample gave rise to the 30 T cell receptor beta chains below, sequenced in a study of CD8 T cells in Susac syndrome. With random hexamers, roughly 0.5 to 1 ug RNA was reverse transcribed. TCRdb reanalysed the immunoSEQ multiplex PCR reads using MiXCR and keeps one entry per CDR3 protein. The sample contains 150,000 to 200,000 distinct CDR3 sequences, approximately 93% of which appear only once. Sequencing was done on a sample of CD4+ T cells from PBMCs. The origin of the receptors is a human donor with multiple sclerosis.

This chain joins TRBV30 and TRBJ2-5, with 16 bases matching TRBD2. CDR3 length: 20 residues. Germline CDR1 reads GTSNPN; CDR2 reads SVGIG (reference sequence). The trim removed 1 base at V and 4 bases at J, leaving 15 bases unmatched. CDR3 coding DNA: TGTGCCTGGAGTGAACCCGAACCGGGACTAGCGGGAGGGCCAGGAGAGACCCAGTACTTC. Its translation: CAWSEPEPGLAGGPGETQYF. The entire variable domain, with the rest obtained from reference TRBV30 and TRBJ2-5, is as follows: SQTIHQWPATLVQPVGSPLSLECTVEGTSNPNLYWYRQAAGRGLQLLFYSVGIGQISSEVPQNLSASRPQDRQFILSSKKLLLSDSGFYLCAWSEPEPGLAGGPGETQYFGPGTRLLVL.

The chain uses TRBV5-1 and TRBJ1-1; no clear D gene. Trimming removed 4 bases at V and 1 base at J, with 14 bases between. CDR1 and CDR2 (germline): SGHRS, YFSETQ. CDR3 length: 15 residues. The CDR3 bases are TGCGCCAGCAGCAACCTCGGCGGAGGGAACACTGAAGCTTTCTTT. This codes for CASSNLGGGNTEAFF.

The chain couples TRBV10-3 to TRBJ1-1, with D possibly TRBD1 on 6 matching bases. The CDR3 covers 15 residues. Germline V gene sequence: CDR1 ENHRY, CDR2 SYGVKD. The V end was cut by 4 bases, the J end by 5 bases, with 17 bases between. DNA of the CDR3: TGTGCCATCAGTGTTCTAGCAGGGGATGGGACTGAAGCTTTCTTT. It encodes CAISVLAGDGTEAFF.

This chain's CDR3 is CATSLGGAQDGYTF. CDR3 coding DNA: TGTGCCACCTCTCTGGGGGGGGCGCAAGATGGCTACACCTTC. The rearrangement links TRBV15 to TRBJ1-2; D is perhaps TRBD1 (6 bases). V lost 8 bases and J lost 6, with 19 bases in between. Germline V gives CDR1 LNHNV, CDR2 YYDKDF (reference sequence). This CDR3 region has 14 residues.

The chain carries TRBV7-2 and TRBJ2-1; D ambiguous. There are 13 residues in the CDR3. With 1 base removed from V and 8 bases from J, the gap between germline ends came to 9 bases. Germline V CDR1 and CDR2: SGHTA, FQGNSA. CDR3 residues: CASSLGNKHEQFF. CDR3 bases: TGTGCCAGCAGCTTAGGGAACAAACATGAGCAGTTCTTC.

This clonotype was detected once. The chain has TRBV7-2 and TRBJ2-5, with 7 bases identical to TRBD1. The ends lost 4 bases at V and 4 bases at J; junction bases unmatched: 9. Per the germline V gene, CDR1 is SGHTA and CDR2 is FQGNSA. The CDR3 totals 15 residues. The CDR3 coding sequence is TGTGCCAGCAGCTCACTACAGGGGATGGGAGAGACCCAGTACTTC. Translating it yields CASSSLQGMGETQYF.

V gene TRBV6-5 combines with J gene TRBJ1-1; weak D call: TRBD1 (5 bases). Trimming took off 0 bases at V and 4 bases at J, with 18 bases between the two ends. Germline-derived CDR1 and CDR2 are MNHEY and SVGAGI. This CDR3 has 17 residues. The CDR3 here is CASSYSIPGTTGTEAFF. As DNA, the CDR3 is TGTGCCAGCAGTTACTCGATTCCAGGGACGACGGGCACTGAAGCTTTCTTT.

This clonotype was picked up one time. J is TRBJ2-5 and V is TRBV20-1, with D possibly called TRBD1 or TRBD2 (6 bases each). The CDR3 spans 14 residues. Trimming took 2 bases from V and 5 from J, leaving 15 bases between them. CDR1 is DFQATT, CDR2 SNEGSKA, per germline (reference sequence). The CDR3 DNA reads TGCAGTGCTAGAACCGGGGGCCACAGCGAGACCCAGTACTTC. Encoded protein: CSARTGGHSETQYF.

J is TRBJ2-3 and V is TRBV20-1; 8 bases line up with TRBD1. The CDR3 totals 14 residues. Germline V gene lookup returns CDR1 DFQATT and CDR2 SNEGSKA (reference sequence). V lost 5 bases, J lost 6 bases, and 10 bases stayed unmatched. The CDR3 spells CSAQRGQGGDTQYF. DNA of the CDR3: TGCAGTGCTCAAAGAGGACAGGGTGGCGATACGCAGTATTTT.

The J gene is TRBJ2-1, the V gene TRBV9, with 10 bases lining up with TRBD2. J was trimmed by 7 bases and V by 0 bases; bases with no gene match: 4. Germline assignment: CDR1 SGDLS and CDR2 YYNGEE. There are 15 residues in the CDR3. The DNA for the CDR3 is TGTGCCAGCAGCGTAGGAGCGGGAGGGGTGAATGAGCAGTTCTTC. Its protein product is CASSVGAGGVNEQFF. Together with reference TRBV9 and TRBJ2-1, the CDR3 gives the full variable domain: DSGVTQTPKHLITATGQRVTLRCSPRSGDLSVYWYQQSLDQGLQFLIQYYNGEERAKGNILERFSAQQFPDLHSELNLSSLELGDSALYFCASSVGAGGVNEQFFGPGTRLTVL.

The genes are TRBV3-1 and TRBJ1-5; TRBD1 might be the D (6 bases). Trimming cost V 2 bases and J 6 bases, with 11 bases left between them. The germline gives CDR1 LGHDT, CDR2 YNNKEL (reference sequence). The CDR3 covers 14 residues. Here the CDR3 reads CASSQTGYGQPQHF. In DNA form, the CDR3 reads TGTGCCAGCAGCCAAACAGGGTACGGTCAGCCCCAGCATTTT.

The chain couples TRBV24-1 to TRBJ2-3; the match to TRBD1 covers 10 bases. V shed 0 bases, J shed 5 bases, and the junction held 7 bases outside the gene matches. This CDR3 spans 17 amino acids. CDR1 is KGHDR and CDR2 is SFDVKD in the germline V gene. The CDR3 region is CATSDLGTGVRGDTQYF. The DNA for the CDR3 is TGTGCCACCAGTGATTTGGGGACAGGGGTGCGTGGAGATACGCAGTATTTT.

V is TRBV11-1 and J is TRBJ1-5; 7 bases fit TRBD1. This CDR3 has 15 amino acids. Trimming at V came to 5 bases and at J to 3 bases, leaving 7 bases not matched to a gene. CDR1 SGHAT and CDR2 FQDESV come from the germline V gene (reference sequence). In DNA, the CDR3 is TGTGCCAGCAGCCCAGGCGAGGGGGCCAATCAGCCCCAGCATTTT. Amino acid sequence: CASSPGEGANQPQHF.

This chain connects TRBV7-2 to TRBJ1-1; TRBD1 aligns across 10 bases. Trimming took 3 bases from V and 11 from J; bases not matched to a gene: 6. CDR1 is SGHTA and CDR2 is FQGNSA in the germline V gene. The CDR3 sequence is 13 residues long. CDR3 DNA sequence: TGTGCCAGCAGCTTTACCGGGACAGGGGTTGCTTTCTTT. This translates into CASSFTGTGVAFF.

The chain links TRBV7-9 to TRBJ2-7, with a possible D match to TRBD1 (5 bases). V lost 5 bases to trimming and J lost 3 bases, with 8 bases between them. CDR1 and CDR2 from the germline V gene are SEHNR and FQNEAQ (reference sequence). The CDR3 has 12 residues. DNA for the CDR3: TGTGCCAGCAGCCCGGACATCTACGAGCAGTACTTC. Amino acids: CASSPDIYEQYF.

J is TRBJ1-2 and V is TRBV12-3 or TRBV12-4, with D hard to call. Trimming took 6 bases from V and 7 from J, leaving 21 bases between them. The CDR3 has 15 residues. The CDR3: CASSSTGSHLSGYTF. The CDR3 DNA is TGTGCCAGCAGCTCTACCGGGTCGCATCTCTCTGGCTACACCTTC.

The chain recombines TRBV5-1 with TRBJ1-1; 7 positions match TRBD1. This CDR3 is 15 amino acids long. Trimming at V came to 4 bases and at J to 3 bases, leaving 9 bases not matched to a gene. Germline lookup yields CDR1 SGHRS and CDR2 YFSETQ. The CDR3: CASSMTGLHDTEAFF. The CDR3 DNA reads as TGCGCCAGCAGCATGACAGGGTTGCATGACACTGAAGCTTTCTTT.

The CDR3 loop is CASSPRGQQETQYF. The CDR3 DNA is TGTGCCAGCTCACCAAGGGGGCAGCAAGAGACCCAGTACTTC. The rearrangement uses TRBV18 and TRBJ2-5; 7 positions match TRBD1. CDR1 and CDR2 from the germline V gene are KGHSH and LQKENI. This CDR3 is built from 14 residues. Germline trimming cut 2 bases from V and 2 bases from J; bases unmatched to any gene: 2.

The genes are TRBV2 and TRBJ2-1; D possibly matches TRBD1 or TRBD2 (5 bases each). CDR3 size: 13 residues. Germline V CDR1 and CDR2: SNHLY, FYNNEI. CDR3 nucleotide sequence: TGTACAGGACGGGAAGGCTCCTACAATGAGCAGTTCTTC. The encoded protein is CTGREGSYNEQFF.

The chain has TRBV5-4 and TRBJ2-3, with 7 bases matching TRBD2. The CDR3 length is 14 residues. Unmatched junction bases numbered 3, after V lost 4 bases and J lost 1 base. Germline V gene lookup returns CDR1 SGHNT and CDR2 YYREEE (reference sequence). The CDR3 DNA is TGTGCCAGCAGCGACGGACTAGGCACAGATACGCAGTATTTT. It yields the protein CASSDGLGTDTQYF.

V is TRBV20-1 and J is TRBJ2-7, with D tentatively TRBD2 (5 bases). The CDR3 totals 14 residues. Trimming removed 0 bases at V and 4 bases at J, with 13 bases between. Germline V gene lookup returns CDR1 DFQATT and CDR2 SNEGSKA (reference sequence). CDR3 in DNA: TGCAGTGCTAGAGATCGCCGGGGTCCGTACGAGCAGTACTTC. Translating it yields CSARDRRGPYEQYF.

The J gene is TRBJ2-1, the V gene TRBV7-7; 10 bases agree with TRBD2. The CDR3 is 15 residues long. The germline CDR1 and CDR2 sequences are SSHAT and FNYEAQ (reference sequence). V lost 5 bases, J lost 4 bases, and 5 bases stayed unmatched. The CDR3 sequence: CASSPWTSGYNEQFF. As DNA, the CDR3 is TGTGCCAGCAGCCCATGGACTAGCGGTTACAATGAGCAGTTCTTC.

The chain carries TRBV5-1 and TRBJ2-2, with a tentative D call TRBD1 (6 bases). V was pared by 0 bases and J by 0 bases, with 12 bases between. This CDR3 contains 17 residues. Germline assignment: CDR1 SGHRS and CDR2 YFSETQ. The CDR3 loop reads CASSLAPTGSNTGELFF. CDR3 sequence (DNA): TGCGCCAGCAGCTTGGCTCCGACAGGATCGAACACCGGGGAGCTGTTTTTT.

The gene calls are TRBV5-1 and TRBJ1-2; D is possibly TRBD1 (6 bases). V lost 5 bases and J lost 5, with 16 bases in between. The CDR3 covers 14 residues. Germline CDR1 is SGHRS and CDR2 is YFSETQ. The CDR3 reads CASRVDPGVYGYTF. The CDR3 nucleotides read TGCGCCAGCAGGGTAGATCCAGGGGTTTATGGCTACACCTTC.

This chain uses TRBV7-2 with TRBJ2-2, with 10 bases lining up with TRBD2. V was pared by 5 bases and J by 0 bases, with 3 bases of the junction left unmatched. In germline, CDR1 is SGHTA, CDR2 FQGNSA. The CDR3 spans 16 residues. CDR3 sequence reads: CASSRAGGPNTGELFF. In DNA form, the CDR3 reads TGTGCCAGCAGCCGAGCGGGAGGGCCGAACACCGGGGAGCTGTTTTTT.

The gene calls are TRBV19 and TRBJ1-5; 7 bases fit TRBD1. The germline gives CDR1 LNHDA, CDR2 SQIVND (reference sequence). The CDR3 covers 13 residues. V dropped 4 bases and J dropped 5; count of bases not matched to a gene: 2. The CDR3 DNA sequence: TGTGCCAGTAGTAGGCAGGGGGATCAGCCCCAGCATTTT. Its translation is CASSRQGDQPQHF.

This chain joins TRBV29-1 and TRBJ1-1; TRBD1 aligns across 8 bases. CDR1 and CDR2 (germline): SQVTM, ANQGSEA. The CDR3 is 12 amino acids. Unmatched junction bases numbered 3, after V lost 5 bases and J lost 4 bases. CDR3 protein: CSVYTGGTEAFF. The CDR3 DNA sequence: TGCAGCGTTTACACAGGGGGCACTGAAGCTTTCTTT.

The gene calls are TRBV19 and TRBJ2-5, with 8 bases identical to TRBD2. CDR1 LNHDA and CDR2 SQIVND come from the germline V gene (reference sequence). After removal of 6 bases from V and 5 bases from J, the junction contained 11 bases not matched to a gene. CDR3 size: 15 residues. In nucleotides, the CDR3 is TGTGCCAGTAGCCGAGGGGCAGCGGGAGAGGAGACCCAGTACTTC. Translated, it gives CASSRGAAGEETQYF.

V usage is TRBV30 and J usage is TRBJ2-5; possible D gene TRBD1, 6 bases. The CDR3 is 13 residues long. Germline loops: CDR1 GTSNPN, CDR2 SVGIG (reference sequence). V lost 3 bases, J lost 2 bases, and 10 bases lay in between. Here the CDR3 reads CAWSRGPQETQYF. CDR3 in DNA: TGTGCCTGGAGCAGGGGACCGCAAGAGACCCAGTACTTC.

The J gene is TRBJ2-1, the V gene TRBV11-2, with D possibly TRBD1 on 6 matching bases. In germline, CDR1 is SGHAT, CDR2 FQNNGV. The CDR3 is 14 amino acids. Trimming took 0 bases from V and 9 from J, leaving 12 bases between them. CDR3 amino acids: CASSLDYRGTEQFF. For the CDR3, the DNA is TGTGCCAGCAGCTTAGATTATAGGGGGACTGAGCAGTTCTTC.